The 5 T cell receptor beta chains below all came from one sample that was sequenced in a study of T cells in Graves' hyperthyroidism and ophthalmopathy. The source material, RNA transcripts, was used to amplify TCR beta CDR3 regions. TCR CDR3 regions were first amplified by RT-PCR with HTBI primers. MiXCR was run by TCRdb on the multiplex PCR reads, yielding one entry per CDR3 protein. The sample lists roughly 530,000 distinct CDR3 sequences; about a sixth were seen once. The sample consisted of blood. These receptors were taken from a young woman with Graves' ophthalmopathy.

This clonotype was recorded many times. The chain is built from TRBV11-2 and TRBJ2-7, with 8 bases identical to TRBD1. Germline trimming cut 3 bases from V and 3 bases from J; bases unmatched to any gene: 1. The length of the CDR3 is 13 residues. CDR1 is SGHAT, CDR2 FQNNGV, per germline. CDR3 in amino acids: CASSLDRDYEQYF. CDR3 sequence (DNA): TGTGCCAGCAGCTTGGACAGGGACTACGAGCAGTACTTC.

CDR3 bases: TGTGCCAGCACCGGACTAGCGGGAGGAAATGGCTCCTACAATGAGCAGTTCTTC. It codes for CASTGLAGGNGSYNEQFF. The chain is built from TRBV4-2 and TRBJ2-1; 14 bases agree with TRBD2. CDR1 and CDR2 from the germline V gene are LGHNA and YNFKEQ. The CDR3 has 18 amino acids. Losses at the gene ends were 7 bases for V and 0 bases for J; bases not matched to a gene: 8.

This chain joins TRBV7-9 and TRBJ1-1, with D unresolved. The CDR3 runs to 14 residues. Trimming pared 5 bases from V and 5 bases from J, leaving 15 bases between. The germline V gene has CDR1 SEHNR and CDR2 FQNEAQ (reference sequence). The CDR3 is CASSRQNLGTEAFF. The CDR3 DNA is TGTGCCAGCAGCCGACAAAACTTAGGTACTGAAGCTTTCTTT.

V gene TRBV19 combines with J gene TRBJ2-1; TRBD1 agrees at 11 bases. J lost 3 bases, V lost 3 bases, and 1 base had no gene match. CDR3 length: 15 amino acids. Germline-derived CDR1 and CDR2 are LNHDA and SQIVND (reference sequence). The CDR3 spells CASSIGTGGYNEQFF. The CDR3 nucleotides are TGTGCCAGTAGTATTGGGACAGGGGGCTACAATGAGCAGTTCTTC.

This clonotype was picked up many times. The chain is built from TRBV3-1 and TRBJ1-1, with D possibly matching TRBD1 (6 bases). This CDR3 spans 14 amino acids. Trimming took off 1 base at V and 4 bases at J, with 10 bases between the two ends. Germline CDR1 and CDR2: LGHDT and YNNKEL (reference sequence). CDR3 sequence reads: CASSQAGAVTEAFF. The DNA of the CDR3 is TGTGCCAGCAGCCAAGCAGGGGCCGTCACTGAAGCTTTCTTT.